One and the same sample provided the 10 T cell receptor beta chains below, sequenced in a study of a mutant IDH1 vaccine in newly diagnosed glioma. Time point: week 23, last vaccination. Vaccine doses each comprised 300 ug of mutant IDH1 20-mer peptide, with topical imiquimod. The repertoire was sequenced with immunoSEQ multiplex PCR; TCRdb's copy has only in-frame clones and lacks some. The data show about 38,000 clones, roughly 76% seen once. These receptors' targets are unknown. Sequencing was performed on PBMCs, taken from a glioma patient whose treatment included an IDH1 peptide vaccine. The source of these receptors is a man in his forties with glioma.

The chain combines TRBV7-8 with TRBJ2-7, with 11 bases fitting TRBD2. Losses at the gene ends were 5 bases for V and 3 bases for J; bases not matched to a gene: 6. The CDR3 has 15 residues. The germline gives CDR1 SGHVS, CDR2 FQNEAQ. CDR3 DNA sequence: TGTGCCAGCAGCCCGGATGGACTAGCGGGCTACGAGCAGTACTTC. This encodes CASSPDGLAGYEQYF.

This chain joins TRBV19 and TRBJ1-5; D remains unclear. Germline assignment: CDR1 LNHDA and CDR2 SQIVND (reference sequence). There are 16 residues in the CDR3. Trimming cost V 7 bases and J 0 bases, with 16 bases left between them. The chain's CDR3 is CASKSPAWGSNQPQHF. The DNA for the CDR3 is TGTGCCAGTAAGTCCCCCGCATGGGGTAGCAATCAGCCCCAGCATTTT.

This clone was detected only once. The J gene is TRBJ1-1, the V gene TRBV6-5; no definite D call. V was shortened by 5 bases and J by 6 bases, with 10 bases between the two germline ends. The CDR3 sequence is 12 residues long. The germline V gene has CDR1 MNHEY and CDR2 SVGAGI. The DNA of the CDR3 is TGTGCCAGCAGTCCGGCGATTCCTGAAGCTTTCTTT. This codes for CASSPAIPEAFF.

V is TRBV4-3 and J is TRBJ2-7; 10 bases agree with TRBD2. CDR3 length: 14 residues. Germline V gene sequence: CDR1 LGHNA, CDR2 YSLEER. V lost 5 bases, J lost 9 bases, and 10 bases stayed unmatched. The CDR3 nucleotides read TGCGCCAGCAGCTTGGGACTAGCGCTTAATGTGCAGTACTTC. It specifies CASSLGLALNVQYF.

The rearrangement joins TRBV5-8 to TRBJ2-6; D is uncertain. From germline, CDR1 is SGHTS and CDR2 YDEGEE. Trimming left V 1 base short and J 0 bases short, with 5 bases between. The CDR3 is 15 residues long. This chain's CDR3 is CASSLSASGANVLTF. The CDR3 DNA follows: TGTGCCAGCAGCTTGTCTGCCTCTGGGGCCAACGTCCTGACTTTC.

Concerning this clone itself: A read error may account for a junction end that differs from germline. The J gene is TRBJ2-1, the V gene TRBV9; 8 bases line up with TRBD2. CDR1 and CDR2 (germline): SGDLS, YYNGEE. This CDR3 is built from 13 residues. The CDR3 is CASSPTSVDEQLF. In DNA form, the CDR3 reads TGTGCCAGCAGCCCGACTAGCGTCGATGAGCAGCTCTTC.

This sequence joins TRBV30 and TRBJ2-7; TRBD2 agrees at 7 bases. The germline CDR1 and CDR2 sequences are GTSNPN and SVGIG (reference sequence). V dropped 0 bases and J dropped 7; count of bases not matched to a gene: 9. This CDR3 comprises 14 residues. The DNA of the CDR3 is TGTGCCTGGAGTGTAAAGGGGACTACGCTGGAGCAGTACTTC. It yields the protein CAWSVKGTTLEQYF. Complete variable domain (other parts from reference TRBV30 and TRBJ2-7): SQTIHQWPATLVQPVGSPLSLECTVEGTSNPNLYWYRQAAGRGLQLLFYSVGIGQISSEVPQNLSASRPQDRQFILSSKKLLLSDSGFYLCAWSVKGTTLEQYFGPGTRLTVT.

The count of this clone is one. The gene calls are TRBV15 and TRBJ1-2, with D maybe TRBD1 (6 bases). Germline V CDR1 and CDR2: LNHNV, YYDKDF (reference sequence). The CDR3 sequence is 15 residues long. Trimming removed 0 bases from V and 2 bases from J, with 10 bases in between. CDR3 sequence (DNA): TGTGCCACCAGCAGAGATAAGGGGGGGAACTATGGCTACACCTTC. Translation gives CATSRDKGGNYGYTF.

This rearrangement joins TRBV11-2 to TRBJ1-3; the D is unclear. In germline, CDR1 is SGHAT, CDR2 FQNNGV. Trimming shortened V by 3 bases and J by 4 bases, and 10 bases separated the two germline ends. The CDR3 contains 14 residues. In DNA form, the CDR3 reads TGTGCCAGCAGCTTGGGCAGCACGGGAAACACCATATATTTT. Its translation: CASSLGSTGNTIYF.

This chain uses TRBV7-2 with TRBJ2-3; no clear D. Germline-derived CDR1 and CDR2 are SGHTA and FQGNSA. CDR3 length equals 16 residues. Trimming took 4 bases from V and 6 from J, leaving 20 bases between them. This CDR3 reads CASSSSRAKGSDTQYF. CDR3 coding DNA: TGTGCCAGCAGCTCCTCTCGGGCTAAGGGCTCCGATACGCAGTATTTT.